The source of this T cell receptor (beta chain) is a study of OX40 agonist ivuxolimab in advanced cancers. Regarding the research as a whole: Ivuxolimab was a fully human IgG2 agonistic monoclonal antibody targeting the costimulatory receptor OX40 (CD134). Intravenous ivuxolimab was administered to patients every 2 weeks at six dose levels: 0.01, 0.1, 0.3, 1.5, 3 and 10 mg/kg. Of the 50 or so patients in dose escalation, 19 had hepatocellular carcinoma, around 15 had melanoma, 9 had renal cell carcinoma and 9 had head and neck cancer. A male proportion of approximately 83% and a mean age of about 60 years, ranging from 23 to 79, were recorded for the dose-escalation cohort. Prior anti-PD-1, anti-PD-L1 or anti-CTLA-4 therapy was permitted, and approximately 39% of dose-escalation patients had received checkpoint inhibitors. Partial responses occurred in three dose-escalation patients: two with cutaneous melanoma and one with hepatocellular carcinoma. Peripheral TCRbeta sequencing was intended to test whether TCR sequence diversity was altered and clonal T-cell expansion was caused by ivuxolimab. The paper covers the monotherapy dose-escalation part of the phase I ivuxolimab trial, which included N = 52 patients. Broad study findings and their caveats: Low levels of normalized T-cell clonal expansion were also seen in some patients who did not respond. At doses of 0.1 to 3.0 mg/kg, clonal expansion of both CD4+ and CD8+ blood T cells was observed from baseline to week 6. The antigen specificity of the clonally expanded peripheral T cells was not determined. In partial responders in the 0.1-3.0 mg/kg groups, normalized peripheral clonal expansion was found to be among the lowest, especially among CD8+ T cells. After ivuxolimab, CD8+ T cells had more expanded clones than CD4+ T cells on average.

Comment on this clone: Its target antigen remains unknown. The sample holds no much larger clone one base away, and base qualities are not on file.

Genomic DNA was extracted from sorted cells for sequencing of the TCRbeta CDR3 region. The immunoSEQ Assay was used for sequencing of TCRbeta CDR3 regions. This is the immuneACCESS table as TCRdb keeps it, with only in-frame sequences that have V and J called. A part of the clones is gone; compared with another copy, unresolved V genes explain less than half, and the rest is unexplained. Across this sample there are tens of thousands of clones, with 80% to 90% seen only once. The ten most abundant clones make up roughly 6% of the sample. The trial excluded patients who had a history of autoimmune disease or who were on systemic immunosuppression. Peripheral blood for TCR sequencing was collected from all dose cohorts at baseline, on cycle 4 day 1, and on cycle 7 day 1. The samples were drawn from a first-in-human, open-label, multicenter phase I dose-escalation trial of ivuxolimab. The trial enrolled adults with locally advanced or metastatic head and neck squamous cell, hepatocellular, melanoma or renal cell carcinoma. CD4+ and CD8+ T cells were sorted separately from peripheral blood before TCR sequencing.

A distance of 9 bases separates the germline ends of V and J, which lose 0 bases and 1 base respectively. From the germline V gene, CDR1 is MNHEY and CDR2 is SVGAGI. The CDR3 sequence holds 15 residues, the cysteine and phenylalanine included. Just the 45-base CDR3 DNA is kept, in frame starting at base 1. The chain couples TRBV6-5 to TRBJ1-2, with no D gene named confidently. This TCR came from an adult with an advanced solid tumor such as melanoma, head and neck, liver or kidney cancer. Sequencing used CD4+ or CD8+ T cells sorted from blood, obtained in a trial of the OX40 agonist ivuxolimab. The CDR3 sequence is CASSYSTHLNYGYTF. The sequenced DNA: TGTGCCAGCAGTTACTCGACACATCTTAACTATGGCTACACCTTC.